This paragraph reports one TCR beta chain. As yet, its antigen is unknown. Germline V gene sequence: CDR1 SGHVS, CDR2 FQNEAQ. Germline trimming cut 1 base from V and 3 bases from J; bases unmatched to any gene: 6. The length of the CDR3 is 16 residues. The data derive from a study of cytomegalovirus exposure and HLA in healthy donors. Study details: There were roughly 80 million unique TCRs (from HLA-typed donors) in an early data release.

Whole-study findings and limits: It was reported in a later analysis that an Asian-associated ancestry cluster showed fewer N-insertions than the approximately 700-donor mean. The authors assumed roughly uniform sequencing depth across donors for presence/absence analyses. The investigators catalogued under 200 TCR beta chains as cytomegalovirus-associated.

This PCR relied on a set of 60 Vbeta primers and 13 Jbeta primers. This table comes from immunoSEQ multiplex PCR, and its TCRdb copy is limited to in-frame clones, with some not included. Of about 110,000 clones detected, about 76% appear once; the ten largest clones hold under 8.5%. Sequenced material: PBMCs. This TCR was recovered from a middle-aged man in good health and CMV-seronegative. The chain combines TRBV7-8 with TRBJ2-7, with TRBD2 matching over 10 bases. DNA for the CDR3: TGTGCCAGCAGCTTAGAGCTAGCGGGGGAGGTCTACGAGCAGTACTTC. This encodes CASSLELAGEVYEQYF.